The 28 T cell receptor beta chains below were found in one sample sequenced in a study of blood T cell repertoires in COVID-19 (dated by TCRdb to 2019 to 2021). Libraries were made using the immunoSEQ multiplex PCR assay. The clones in this table, taken by TCRdb from immuneACCESS, are in-frame only. Not every clone is retained; where verified, under half of the shortfall comes from an unresolved V gene, and the cause of the rest is unknown. The sample has about 33,000 clones on record, 75% to 90% of them singletons. The ten most abundant clones make up 7% to 8.5% of the sample. The specimen was peripheral blood. Receptors originate from a human donor in a cohort sampled during active COVID-19.

The chain joins TRBV28 to TRBJ1-5; 7 bases are shared with TRBD1. CDR3 length: 14 residues. V was pared by 4 bases and J by 1 base, with 1 base of the junction left unmatched. Germline assignment: CDR1 MDHEN and CDR2 SYDVKM. The DNA of the CDR3 is TGTGCCAGCAGTTCAGGGGGGAGCAATCAGCCCCAGCATTTT. Translation gives CASSSGGSNQPQHF.

V usage is TRBV28 and J usage is TRBJ2-2; D perhaps matches TRBD2 (5 bases). With 5 bases removed from V and 4 bases from J, the gap between germline ends came to 14 bases. CDR3 size: 15 residues. From germline, CDR1 is MDHEN and CDR2 SYDVKM. This chain's CDR3 is CASSGLARITGELFF. The CDR3 DNA reads TGTGCCAGCAGTGGACTGGCGCGGATCACCGGGGAGCTGTTTTTT.

The J gene is TRBJ1-4, the V gene TRBV18; D gene uncertain. The CDR3 length is 15 residues. From germline, CDR1 is KGHSH and CDR2 LQKENI. Trimming pared 1 base from V and 8 bases from J, leaving 14 bases between. The CDR3, as DNA: TGTGCCAGCTCACCACTCGGAGGGCTTGAGGAAAAACTGTTTTTT. Its translation: CASSPLGGLEEKLFF.

J is TRBJ2-2 and V is TRBV7-9; tentatively, D is TRBD1 (6 bases). V lost 0 bases to trimming and J lost 2 bases, with 7 bases between them. The V gene's germline CDR1 is SEHNR and CDR2 FQNEAQ (reference sequence). The CDR3 has 15 amino acids. As DNA, the CDR3 is TGTGCCAGCAGCTTAGCCAGGGGTAACACCGGGGAGCTGTTTTTT. As protein: CASSLARGNTGELFF.

This rearrangement joins TRBV5-8 to TRBJ2-1; 11 bases are shared with TRBD1. In germline, CDR1 is SGHTS, CDR2 YDEGEE. V was pared by 3 bases and J by 12 bases, with 5 bases of the junction left unmatched. The CDR3 spans 13 residues. In DNA form, the CDR3 reads TGTGCCAGCAGCTGGGGACAGGGGGGCGGGCAGTTCTTC. It translates to CASSWGQGGGQFF.

This clone was counted a single time. The genes are TRBV5-5 and TRBJ1-4, with D possibly TRBD1 on 6 matching bases. Trimming pared 0 bases from V and 2 bases from J, leaving 20 bases between. The germline CDR1 and CDR2 sequences are SGHKS and YYEKEE (reference sequence). The CDR3 runs 19 residues. CDR3 sequence: CASSLDPPGVLTTNEKLFF. The CDR3 DNA follows: TGTGCCAGCAGCTTGGATCCGCCAGGGGTATTGACGACTAATGAAAAACTGTTTTTT.

This clone was observed a single time. The J gene is TRBJ1-1, the V gene TRBV5-1, with a possible D match to TRBD1 (5 bases). Looked up from germline, CDR1 is SGHRS and CDR2 is YFSETQ. This CDR3 has 15 residues. Trimming removed 0 bases from V and 0 bases from J, with 9 bases in between. CDR3 DNA sequence: TGCGCCAGCAGCTTGGGGCCAGGGATGAACACTGAAGCTTTCTTT. Amino acid sequence: CASSLGPGMNTEAFF.

This chain links TRBV7-6 with TRBJ1-5; possibly TRBD1 for D (6 bases). The length of the CDR3 is 14 residues. The V end lost 5 bases, the J end lost 2 bases, and 10 bases lay between the germline ends. Germline CDR1 is SGHVS and CDR2 is FNYEAQ. The CDR3 bases are TGTGCCAGCAGCGCGTCAGGGGGCAATCAGCCCCAGCATTTT. Translated, it gives CASSASGGNQPQHF.

Regarding this clone: One end of the junction does not line up with germline, which may come from a read error. The chain has TRBV12-3 or TRBV12-4 and TRBJ1-2; no definite D call. This CDR3 is built from 11 residues. The CDR3 sequence: CASSYAGSLIF. The DNA for the CDR3 is TGTGCCAGCAGTTATGCCGGGAGCCTGATCTTC.

The rearrangement links TRBV30 to TRBJ1-5; TRBD1 matches 10 bases. V shed 2 bases and J 4 bases; nucleotides not matched to a gene: 5. The CDR3 is 15 residues long. Germline loops: CDR1 GTSNPN, CDR2 SVGIG (reference sequence). The CDR3 sequence is CAWSIRDRGNQPQHF. CDR3 DNA sequence: TGTGCCTGGAGTATCCGGGACAGGGGAAATCAGCCCCAGCATTTT.

The chain carries TRBV11-2 and TRBJ1-1; D call uncertain. The CDR3 totals 14 residues. Germline CDR1 reads SGHAT; CDR2 reads FQNNGV. Trimming pared 3 bases from V and 4 bases from J, leaving 12 bases between. The CDR3: CASSLTGVGTEAFF. The DNA of the CDR3 is TGTGCCAGCAGCTTGACCGGGGTGGGCACTGAAGCTTTCTTT.

V usage is TRBV19 and J usage is TRBJ1-1; 9 nucleotides align to TRBD1. The germline V gene encodes CDR1 LNHDA and CDR2 SQIVND (reference sequence). CDR3 size: 17 residues. V gave up 0 bases and J gave up 7 bases; unmatched junction bases: 12. This CDR3 is CASSIDRRGQGAIEAFF. CDR3 bases: TGTGCCAGTAGTATAGATCGTAGGGGACAGGGCGCCATTGAAGCTTTCTTT.

The chain recombines TRBV7-6 with TRBJ2-7; weak D call: TRBD1 (6 bases). The CDR3 extends over 14 amino acids. Between the trimmed V and J ends, which lost 1 base and 2 bases, there was a span of 9 bases. CDR1 SGHVS and CDR2 FNYEAQ come from the germline V gene. The CDR3 region is CASSLGTGTYEQYF. CDR3 bases: TGTGCCAGCAGCTTAGGAACAGGGACCTACGAGCAGTACTTC.

The chain employs TRBV24-1 and TRBJ1-1, with unresolved D. The germline CDR1 and CDR2 sequences are KGHDR and SFDVKD. V gave up 5 bases and J gave up 4 bases, with 4 bases separating them. CDR3 length: 11 residues. CDR3 nucleotide sequence: TGTGCCACCAGTGTCGGCACTGAAGCTTTCTTT. Its protein product is CATSVGTEAFF.

The chain has TRBV19 and TRBJ2-1; 11 bases fit TRBD2. CDR3 length equals 17 residues. V lost 3 bases to trimming and J lost 6 bases; unmatched junction nucleotides: 10. Per the germline V gene, CDR1 is LNHDA and CDR2 is SQIVND (reference sequence). The CDR3 DNA is TGTGCCAGTAGTATTAGCGGGAGGGCGGATCGGGGCAATGAGCAGTTCTTC. Amino acid sequence: CASSISGRADRGNEQFF.

This chain links TRBV7-9 with TRBJ2-7, with 8 positions matching TRBD1. CDR1 SEHNR and CDR2 FQNEAQ come from the germline V gene (reference sequence). With 4 bases clipped from V and 2 bases from J, the junction kept 13 bases outside the gene matches. CDR3 length: 17 amino acids. In DNA, the CDR3 is TGTGCCAGCAGCTCGATACCTGGAGGACAGGGTCCCTACGAGCAGTACTTC. Translated, it gives CASSSIPGGQGPYEQYF.

The chain recombines TRBV6-6 with TRBJ1-2; the match to TRBD1 covers 7 bases. The CDR3 is 16 residues long. The J segment lost 0 bases and the V segment lost 5 bases, leaving 9 bases of the junction unmatched. CDR1 MNHNY and CDR2 SVGAGI come from the germline V gene (reference sequence). CDR3 nucleotides: TGTGCCAGCAGTCCCGGGGAACAGGGGTCTAACTATGGCTACACCTTC. It is translated as CASSPGEQGSNYGYTF.

This clone was seen only once. J is TRBJ1-1 and V is TRBV9, with 7 bases lining up with TRBD1. CDR1 and CDR2 from the germline V gene are SGDLS and YYNGEE. The CDR3 has 15 residues. With 4 bases clipped from V and 0 bases from J, the junction kept 6 bases outside the gene matches. CDR3 nucleotides: TGTGCCAGCAGCACCTGGGACAGCTTGAACACTGAAGCTTTCTTT. Translation: CASSTWDSLNTEAFF.

This rearrangement joins TRBV19 to TRBJ2-3; 7 bases are shared with TRBD1. The trim removed 5 bases at V and 0 bases at J, leaving 5 bases unmatched. The CDR3 totals 15 residues. In germline, CDR1 is LNHDA, CDR2 SQIVND (reference sequence). CDR3 sequence (DNA): TGTGCCAGTAGTGTGACGACAGGGAGCACAGATACGCAGTATTTT. Translated, it gives CASSVTTGSTDTQYF.

The chain recombines TRBV25-1 with TRBJ1-6, with a tentative D call TRBD1 (5 bases). The length of the CDR3 is 15 residues. Trimming stripped 6 bases from V and 0 bases from J, with 9 bases between. CDR1 and CDR2 from the germline V gene are MGHDK and SYGVNS. The DNA for the CDR3 is TGTGCCAGCAGCCCAGGGTCCTCCTATAATTCACCCCTCCACTTT. Translated, it gives CASSPGSSYNSPLHF.

V is TRBV7-3 and J is TRBJ2-2; 7 positions match TRBD2. The V gene's germline CDR1 is SGHTA and CDR2 FQGTGA. V was clipped by 5 bases and J by 1 base; unmatched bases: 4. CDR3 length: 15 residues. The CDR3 region is CASSQGEGNTGELFF. The CDR3 nucleotides read TGTGCCAGCAGCCAAGGGGAGGGGAACACCGGGGAGCTGTTTTTT.

This chain links TRBV10-3 with TRBJ2-7, with D possibly matching TRBD2 (7 bases). The V end lost 8 bases, the J end lost 1 base, and 15 bases lay between the germline ends. The germline CDR1 and CDR2 sequences are ENHRY and SYGVKD. The length of the CDR3 is 14 residues. The CDR3 reads CAIGGRGQSYEQYF. The CDR3 nucleotides are TGTGCCATCGGGGGGCGGGGGCAATCCTACGAGCAGTACTTC.

The CDR3 DNA is TGTGCCAGCAGCCTCGGGACAGGGGGCTTCGTTGCACCCCTCCACTTT. Protein product: CASSLGTGGFVAPLHF. V usage is TRBV3-1 (or the pseudogene TRBV3-2) and J usage is TRBJ1-6; 12 bases match TRBD1. V lost 4 bases to trimming and J lost 11 bases; unmatched junction nucleotides: 9. Germline V lookup: CDR1 LGHDT, CDR2 YNNKEL (reference sequence). CDR3 length equals 16 residues.

V and J are TRBV6-1 and TRBJ2-1, with a weak D call TRBD2 (5 bases). Germline lookup yields CDR1 MNHNS and CDR2 SASEGT. This CDR3 contains 12 residues. Trimming removed 2 bases from V and 9 bases from J, with 8 bases in between. As DNA, the CDR3 is TGTGCCAGCAGTGAACGGGGTCCTGAGCAGTTCTTC. Its translation: CASSERGPEQFF.

V gene TRBV25-1 combines with J gene TRBJ2-5, with D tentatively TRBD1 (7 bases). V lost 7 bases and J lost 9, with 18 bases in between. Germline V gives CDR1 MGHDK, CDR2 SYGVNS. The CDR3 loop spans 13 amino acids. Written as DNA, the CDR3 is TGTGCCAGCACCTGGGGGGACAGCCAGGCCCAGTACTTC. This translates into CASTWGDSQAQYF.

The chain joins TRBV10-3 to TRBJ2-7, with 7 positions matching TRBD2. Trimming cost V 10 bases and J 3 bases; bases outside gene matches: 6. Germline V gene lookup returns CDR1 ENHRY and CDR2 SYGVKD. The CDR3 spans 12 residues. For the CDR3, the DNA is TGTGCCAGCCTGGGAGGGAACTACGAGCAGTACTTC. Translating gives CASLGGNYEQYF.

A single count supports this clone. The chain recombines TRBV3-1 (or the pseudogene TRBV3-2) with TRBJ2-5; D is possibly TRBD1 (6 bases). The germline gives CDR1 LGHDT, CDR2 YNNKEL (reference sequence). The ends were cut back, 2 bases at V and 3 bases at J, with 10 bases in the middle. The length of the CDR3 is 14 residues. The CDR3 nucleotides read TGTGCCAGCAGCCAATCAGGGGTAGAAGAGACCCAGTACTTC. It specifies CASSQSGVEETQYF.

The V and J genes are TRBV3-1 (or the pseudogene TRBV3-2) and TRBJ2-7, with 7 bases identical to TRBD2. With V trimmed by 5 bases and J by 2 bases, 12 bases remained unmatched. Germline loops: CDR1 LGHDT, CDR2 YNNKEL (reference sequence). The CDR3 contains 16 residues. Here the CDR3 reads CASSAHQSGVPYEQYF. CDR3 bases: TGTGCCAGCAGCGCACACCAGAGCGGGGTTCCCTACGAGCAGTACTTC.